Described below is a single T cell receptor (beta chain) sequence and its context. This record comes from a study of blood T cell repertoires in COVID-19. Germline V lookup: CDR1 SNHLY, CDR2 FYNNEI. V was cut by 10 bases and J by 0 bases, with 15 bases left in between. The length of the CDR3 is 14 residues. Only in-frame clones appear in the TCRdb table, and some are missing; sequencing was by immunoSEQ multiplex PCR. Among about 140,000 clones, 70% to 90% were seen once, and the ten largest hold 8.2%. This TCR was sampled from a woman aged 55-75 years with acute or convalescent COVID-19. Sequenced sample: peripheral blood. The chain employs TRBV2 and TRBJ1-1; a weak D match, TRBD1 (5 bases). The CDR3 nucleotides are TGTGCCATCTCCCCGGGGGGACTGAACACTGAAGCTTTCTTT. Its translation: CAISPGGLNTEAFF. Variable domain in full (rest from reference TRBV2 and TRBJ1-1): EPEVTQTPSHQVTQMGQEVILRCVPISNHLYFYWYRQILGQKVEFLVSFYNNEISEKSEIFDDQFSVERPDGSNFTLKIRSTKLEDSAMYFCAISPGGLNTEAFFGQGTRLTVV.